The TCR beta chain under discussion was sequenced for a study of metastatic and nonmetastatic thyroid tumors. Overall study: Malignant thyroid and benign thyroid patients provided blood and tumor or nodule tissue whose repertoires were compared. Study-wide findings and caveats: Benign nodules were reported to have significantly lower TCR beta diversity than malignant thyroid tumors, in blood and tumor.

Patients underwent thyroid surgery, and none had received any treatment before it. Trimming took 4 bases from V and 6 from J, leaving 16 bases between them. This CDR3 region has 15 residues. CDR1 SGDLS and CDR2 YYNGEE come from the germline V gene. This clone was recorded many times. Its antigen remains unknown. TCRdb recomputed clones from the PCR reads via MiXCR. Here the sample spans around 23,000 clones, 20% to 30% being singletons. Sequences were obtained from blood. This chain links TRBV9 with TRBJ1-4; D gene ambiguous. This sequence was found in a male donor with papillary thyroid cancer or a benign thyroid nodule (not recorded which). Some clones in this sample may be carry-over from other donors' samples. This CDR3 reads CASSPTLTGDEKLFF. The CDR3, as DNA: TGTGCCAGCAGCCCGACCCTCACGGGAGATGAAAAACTGTTTTTT. The variable domain in full, completed from reference TRBV9 and TRBJ1-4, reads DSGVTQTPKHLITATGQRVTLRCSPRSGDLSVYWYQQSLDQGLQFLIQYYNGEERAKGNILERFSAQQFPDLHSELNLSSLELGDSALYFCASSPTLTGDEKLFFGSGTQLSVL.